The 28 T cell receptor beta chains below were found in one sample sequenced in a study of cytomegalovirus exposure and HLA in healthy donors. It was with 60 Vbeta and 13 Jbeta primers that the PCR ran. The assay was immunoSEQ multiplex PCR, and TCRdb's table has in-frame clones only and misses some. The listing contains about 200,000 clones. Sequenced material: PBMCs. All receptors derive from a girl aged 2-9 years in good health and CMV-seropositive.

The chain couples TRBV27 to TRBJ2-2; no definite D call. The germline V and J ends were trimmed by 3 bases and 1 base, with 12 bases remaining between them. The V gene's germline CDR1 is MNHEY and CDR2 SMNVEV (reference sequence). The CDR3 consists of 16 residues. The CDR3 is CASSFREALNTGELFF. CDR3 sequence (DNA): TGTGCCAGCAGTTTCAGAGAGGCTTTGAACACCGGGGAGCTGTTTTTT.

The V and J genes are TRBV4-1 and TRBJ2-5; D is possibly TRBD1 (6 bases). The J call is in doubt because the DNA end fits TRBJ2-7 better. The germline CDR1 and CDR2 sequences are MGHRA and YSYEKL. This CDR3 contains 13 residues. DNA for the CDR3: TGCGCCAGCAGCAGGGGGACATACTACGAGCAGTACTTC. This translates into CASSRGTYYEQYF.

CDR3 protein: CASSGLAPQETQYF. The CDR3 DNA reads TGTGCCAGCAGTGGGCTAGCTCCACAGGAGACCCAGTACTTC. The chain combines TRBV25-1 with TRBJ2-5; TRBD2 might be the D (5 bases). With 4 bases removed from V and 5 bases from J, the gap between germline ends came to 14 bases. This CDR3 spans 14 amino acids. The germline V gene has CDR1 MGHDK and CDR2 SYGVNS.

The chain has TRBV2 and TRBJ2-3; perhaps TRBD2 as D (5 bases). The V gene's germline CDR1 is SNHLY and CDR2 FYNNEI. This CDR3 contains 15 residues. V lost 4 bases, J lost 0 bases, and 11 bases lay in between. The CDR3 reads CASSVSGGSTDTQYF. In nucleotides, the CDR3 is TGTGCCAGCAGTGTCTCCGGCGGGAGCACAGATACGCAGTATTTT.

The chain uses TRBV19 and TRBJ2-7, with 7 nucleotides matching TRBD2. CDR3 size: 14 residues. The V and J ends lost 5 bases and 5 bases, in that order; junction bases with no gene match: 9. The germline CDR1 and CDR2 sequences are LNHDA and SQIVND (reference sequence). CDR3 region: CASSVSTSNHEQYF. In DNA, the CDR3 is TGTGCCAGTAGTGTGTCGACTAGCAACCACGAGCAGTACTTC.

This chain joins TRBV11-2 and TRBJ2-7; tentatively, D is TRBD2 (6 bases). The CDR3 runs to 16 residues. Per the germline V gene, CDR1 is SGHAT and CDR2 is FQNNGV. Trimming stripped 0 bases from V and 4 bases from J, with 16 bases between. The CDR3 loop is CASSLEWGKGGYEQYF. The CDR3 DNA sequence: TGTGCCAGCAGCTTAGAGTGGGGCAAGGGAGGATACGAGCAGTACTTC.

The J gene is TRBJ2-2, the V gene TRBV27, with 7 bases identical to TRBD2. V trimming: 9 bases; J trimming: 5 bases; junction bases outside the gene matches: 15. CDR1 MNHEY and CDR2 SMNVEV come from the germline V gene (reference sequence). This CDR3 contains 16 residues. The CDR3 loop is CARTRAGGSDTGELFF. In DNA, the CDR3 is TGTGCCAGGACTAGGGCGGGCGGGAGTGATACCGGGGAGCTGTTTTTT.

The chain has TRBV29-1 and TRBJ2-7, with D possibly TRBD2 on 6 matching bases. This CDR3 comprises 16 residues. In germline, CDR1 is SQVTM, CDR2 ANQGSEA. Deletions cut 1 base from V and 2 bases from J, with 18 bases between. CDR3 sequence (DNA): TGCAGCGTTGAAGGAACCGCGGGAAGAAGGCCCTACGAGCAGTACTTC. Translated: CSVEGTAGRRPYEQYF.

The V call is TRBV18, the J call TRBJ1-3; TRBD1 agrees at 7 bases. Germline lookup yields CDR1 KGHSH and CDR2 LQKENI. With V trimmed by 3 bases and J by 4 bases, 6 bases remained unmatched. The CDR3 runs to 15 residues. DNA for the CDR3: TGTGCCAGCTCACCTCTAGGACAGGTCGGAAACACCATATATTTT. It yields the protein CASSPLGQVGNTIYF.

The rearrangement uses TRBV19 and TRBJ1-5, with 9 bases identical to TRBD1. With V trimmed by 1 base and J by 4 bases, 8 bases remained unmatched. This CDR3 is 17 amino acids long. The germline CDR1 and CDR2 sequences are LNHDA and SQIVND (reference sequence). CDR3: CASSIGQGERGNQPQHF. CDR3 DNA: TGTGCCAGTAGTATAGGACAGGGGGAGCGAGGGAATCAGCCCCAGCATTTT.

The J gene is TRBJ1-5, the V gene TRBV27, with D tentatively TRBD1 (5 bases). Germline CDR1 is MNHEY and CDR2 is SMNVEV (reference sequence). Trimming left V 8 bases short and J 6 bases short, with 8 bases between. The CDR3 runs to 11 residues. Here the CDR3 reads CASGGGQPQHF. The CDR3 DNA is TGTGCCAGCGGGGGAGGTCAGCCCCAGCATTTT.

This chain connects TRBV27 to TRBJ2-3; D perhaps matches TRBD1 (6 bases). The CDR3 runs 18 residues. Germline V gives CDR1 MNHEY, CDR2 SMNVEV (reference sequence). Trimming took 6 bases from V and 0 from J, leaving 22 bases between them. The CDR3 sequence is CASRSRYAAQGSTDTQYF. The CDR3 nucleotides read TGTGCCAGCAGAAGCCGTTATGCCGCCCAGGGGAGCACAGATACGCAGTATTTT.

The V and J genes are TRBV5-1 and TRBJ2-2, with a tentative D call TRBD2 (6 bases). With 3 bases removed from V and 3 bases from J, the gap between germline ends came to 12 bases. Looked up from germline, CDR1 is SGHRS and CDR2 is YFSETQ. The length of the CDR3 is 15 residues. The CDR3 here is CASSSHGGDTGELFF. CDR3 DNA: TGCGCCAGCAGCTCGCACGGGGGAGACACCGGGGAGCTGTTTTTT.

The chain employs TRBV28 and TRBJ1-5; weak D call: TRBD1 (5 bases). CDR1 is MDHEN and CDR2 is SYDVKM in the germline V gene. Trimming stripped 7 bases from V and 6 bases from J, with 16 bases between. The CDR3 length is 14 residues. CDR3 sequence reads: CASTWGEGSQPQHF. The CDR3 bases are TGTGCCAGCACTTGGGGGGAGGGGAGTCAGCCCCAGCATTTT. The full variable domain, its missing parts supplied by reference TRBV28 and TRBJ1-5, is DVKVTQSSRYLVKRTGEKVFLECVQDMDHENMFWYRQDPGLGLRLIYFSYDVKMKEKGDIPEGYSVSREKKERFSLILESASTNQTSMYLCASTWGEGSQPQHFGDGTRLSIL.

For this clone: This CDR3 is also generated by other DNA sequences in the sample. The chain carries TRBV2 and TRBJ2-5; the D gene is possibly TRBD2 (7 bases). The CDR3 extends over 15 amino acids. Germline V lookup: CDR1 SNHLY, CDR2 FYNNEI. Deletions cut 6 bases from V and 4 bases from J, with 18 bases between. CDR3 protein: CASSGIAAGAETQYF. CDR3 in DNA: TGTGCCAGCAGCGGCATTGCGGCGGGGGCAGAGACCCAGTACTTC.

The chain links TRBV5-6 to TRBJ2-3, with TRBD2 matching 14 bases. J gave up 0 bases and V 1 base, and 4 bases lay outside the gene matches. CDR1 and CDR2 (germline): SGHDT, YYEEEE. CDR3 size: 18 residues. CDR3 amino acids: CASSLSGLAGESTDTQYF. In nucleotides, the CDR3 is TGTGCCAGCAGCTTGTCGGGACTAGCGGGAGAGAGCACAGATACGCAGTATTTT.

CDR3 residues: CASSFHRGDTQYF. The DNA for the CDR3 is TGTGCCAGCAGCTTCCACAGGGGTGATACGCAGTATTTT. The rearrangement joins TRBV5-4 to TRBJ2-3, with 7 bases identical to TRBD1. Germline lookup yields CDR1 SGHNT and CDR2 YYREEE (reference sequence). This CDR3 spans 13 amino acids. J was trimmed by 6 bases and V by 2 bases; bases with no gene match: 3.

V and J are TRBV20-1 and TRBJ1-1, with D possibly being TRBD1 (5 bases). This CDR3 spans 10 amino acids. The V gene's germline CDR1 is DFQATT and CDR2 SNEGSKA (reference sequence). V was clipped by 2 bases and J by 8 bases, with 6 bases between them. The CDR3 loop is CSARYREAFF. In DNA, the CDR3 is TGCAGTGCTAGATACAGGGAAGCTTTCTTT.

The V call is TRBV20-1, the J call TRBJ2-1, with D hard to call. The CDR3 totals 10 residues. The V gene's germline CDR1 is DFQATT and CDR2 SNEGSKA (reference sequence). V shed 6 bases and J shed 4 bases, with 4 bases lying between them. CDR3: CSATYNEQFF. The CDR3 DNA reads TGCAGTGCCACTTACAATGAGCAGTTCTTC.

Points on this clone: Other DNA sequences within the sample encode an identical CDR3. This CDR3 reads CASSQGLAGSYNEQFF. DNA for the CDR3: TGTGCCAGCAGCCAGGGACTAGCGGGCTCCTACAATGAGCAGTTCTTC. The chain uses TRBV4-2 and TRBJ2-1; TRBD2 aligns across 12 bases. Per the germline V gene, CDR1 is LGHNA and CDR2 is YNFKEQ. The CDR3 extends over 16 amino acids. The V and J ends lost 3 bases and 0 bases, in that order; junction bases with no gene match: 0.

The CDR3 nucleotides are TGTGCCAGCAGTGAAGGGCTAGCGGGAGATAGGGTTAATTACAATGAGCAGTTCTTC. Its protein product is CASSEGLAGDRVNYNEQFF. J is TRBJ2-1 and V is TRBV6-1, with 10 bases identical to TRBD2. Trimming took 1 base from V and 4 from J; bases not matched to a gene: 13. The CDR3 has 19 residues. Looked up from germline, CDR1 is MNHNS and CDR2 is SASEGT.

The J gene is TRBJ2-7, the V gene TRBV7-2, with TRBD2 as a possible D gene (6 bases). Looked up from germline, CDR1 is SGHTA and CDR2 is FQGNSA. V gave up 3 bases and J gave up 2 bases, with 14 bases separating them. The CDR3 loop spans 15 amino acids. This CDR3 is CASSFPSSDAYEQYF. As DNA, the CDR3 is TGTGCCAGCAGCTTCCCCTCTAGCGACGCCTACGAGCAGTACTTC.

V gene TRBV25-1 combines with J gene TRBJ2-7, with TRBD1 matching over 10 bases. The germline V gene has CDR1 MGHDK and CDR2 SYGVNS. The junction had 8 bases not matched to a gene; V was cut back by 4 bases and J by 5 bases. The CDR3 sequence is 15 residues long. Here the CDR3 DNA reads TGTGCCAGCAGTGGGCCGAGACAGGGGGCCAACGAGCAGTACTTC. Translating gives CASSGPRQGANEQYF.

Regarding this clone: This sample includes further DNA sequences coding for the same CDR3. This chain uses TRBV28 with TRBJ2-2, with D perhaps TRBD2 (5 bases). Per the germline V gene, CDR1 is MDHEN and CDR2 is SYDVKM. The CDR3 runs 12 residues. The V end lost 9 bases, the J end lost 4 bases, and 9 bases lay between the germline ends. CDR3 sequence: CASGESTGELFF. The CDR3 DNA follows: TGTGCCAGTGGGGAGAGCACCGGGGAGCTGTTTTTT.

The chain carries TRBV7-8 and TRBJ1-5; 10 bases map to TRBD1. V lost 5 bases and J lost 1; bases outside the gene matches: 11. Germline CDR1 is SGHVS and CDR2 is FQNEAQ. The CDR3 contains 18 residues. In DNA form, the CDR3 reads TGTGCCAGCAGCCGCAGAGCGACAGGGGGCGACAGCAATCAGCCCCAGCATTTT. Residues: CASSRRATGGDSNQPQHF. Drawing the rest from reference TRBV7-8 and TRBJ1-5, the complete variable domain is GAGVSQSPRYKVAKRGQDVALRCDPISGHVSLFWYQQALGQGPEFLTYFQNEAQLDKSGLPSDRFFAERPEGSVSTLKIQRTQQEDSAVYLCASSRRATGGDSNQPQHFGDGTRLSIL.

The chain is built from TRBV19 and TRBJ1-4, with D perhaps matching TRBD1 (5 bases). The CDR3 runs to 14 residues. The germline V gene has CDR1 LNHDA and CDR2 SQIVND (reference sequence). The V and J ends lost 7 bases and 6 bases respectively, with 15 bases between them. The CDR3 sequence is CASKATEGDEKLFF. The CDR3 coding sequence is TGTGCCAGTAAGGCGACAGAAGGAGATGAAAAACTGTTTTTT.

This chain connects TRBV10-2 to TRBJ2-7; D is perhaps TRBD1 (6 bases). The V gene lost 7 bases and the J gene lost 3 bases, with 19 bases spanning the gap. CDR1 is WSHSY and CDR2 is SAAADI in the germline V gene. The length of the CDR3 is 15 residues. Written as DNA, the CDR3 is TGCGCCAGCACCCCCCCGGGACACGTAAACTACGAGCAGTACTTC. This sequence encodes CASTPPGHVNYEQYF.

The chain carries TRBV29-1 and TRBJ2-7, with TRBD2 matching over 7 bases. From germline, CDR1 is SQVTM and CDR2 ANQGSEA. V trimming: 5 bases; J trimming: 0 bases; junction bases outside the gene matches: 7. The CDR3 contains 14 residues. Here the CDR3 DNA reads TGCAGCGTTTTGGGCGGGAGCCCCTCCTACGAGCAGTACTTC. Its translation is CSVLGGSPSYEQYF.